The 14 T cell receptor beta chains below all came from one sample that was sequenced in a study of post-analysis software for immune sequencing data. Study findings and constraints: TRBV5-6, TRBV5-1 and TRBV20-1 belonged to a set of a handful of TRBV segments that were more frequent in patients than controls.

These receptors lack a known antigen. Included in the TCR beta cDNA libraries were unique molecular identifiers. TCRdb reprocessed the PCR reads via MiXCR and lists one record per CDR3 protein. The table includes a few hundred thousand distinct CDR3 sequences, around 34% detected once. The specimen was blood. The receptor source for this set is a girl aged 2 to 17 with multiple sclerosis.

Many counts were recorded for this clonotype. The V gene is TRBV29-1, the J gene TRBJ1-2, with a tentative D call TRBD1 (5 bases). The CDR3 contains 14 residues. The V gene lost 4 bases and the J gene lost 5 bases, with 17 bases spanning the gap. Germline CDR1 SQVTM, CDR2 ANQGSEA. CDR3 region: CSVGPQGFPYGYTF. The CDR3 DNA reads TGCAGCGTTGGGCCCCAGGGATTCCCATATGGCTACACCTTC.

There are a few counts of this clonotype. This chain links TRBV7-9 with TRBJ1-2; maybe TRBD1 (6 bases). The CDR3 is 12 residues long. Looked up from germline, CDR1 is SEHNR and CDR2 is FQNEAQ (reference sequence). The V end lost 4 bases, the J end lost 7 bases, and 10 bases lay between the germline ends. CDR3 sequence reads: CASSSGQFGYTF. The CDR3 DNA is TGTGCCAGCAGCTCCGGACAGTTTGGCTACACCTTC.

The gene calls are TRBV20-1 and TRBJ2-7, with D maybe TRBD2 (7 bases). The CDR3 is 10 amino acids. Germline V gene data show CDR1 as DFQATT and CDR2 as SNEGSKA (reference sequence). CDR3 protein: CRGGAREQYF. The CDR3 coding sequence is TGCAGGGGGGGGGCGCGCGAGCAGTACTTC.

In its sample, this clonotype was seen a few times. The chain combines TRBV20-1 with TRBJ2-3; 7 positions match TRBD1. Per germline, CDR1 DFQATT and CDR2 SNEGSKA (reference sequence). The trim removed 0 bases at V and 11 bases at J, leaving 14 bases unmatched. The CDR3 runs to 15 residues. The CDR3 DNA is TGCAGTGCTAGAGAAGAGGGGGCTCCCCTATTGGGGCAGTATTTT. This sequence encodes CSAREEGAPLLGQYF.

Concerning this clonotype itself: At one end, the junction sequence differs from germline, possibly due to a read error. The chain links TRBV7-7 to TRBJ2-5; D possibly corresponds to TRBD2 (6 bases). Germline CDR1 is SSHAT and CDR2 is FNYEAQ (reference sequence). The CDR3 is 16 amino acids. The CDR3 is CASSPGAGRYQETQYF. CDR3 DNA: TGTGCTAGCAGCCCGGGTGCGGGGAGGTACCAAGAGACCCAGTACTTC.

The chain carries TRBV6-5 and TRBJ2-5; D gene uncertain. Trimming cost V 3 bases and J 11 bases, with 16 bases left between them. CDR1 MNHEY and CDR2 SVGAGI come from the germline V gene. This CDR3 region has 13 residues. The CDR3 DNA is TGTGCCAGCAGTTATGGTCAGTCCTACGTGCAGTACTTC. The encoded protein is CASSYGQSYVQYF.

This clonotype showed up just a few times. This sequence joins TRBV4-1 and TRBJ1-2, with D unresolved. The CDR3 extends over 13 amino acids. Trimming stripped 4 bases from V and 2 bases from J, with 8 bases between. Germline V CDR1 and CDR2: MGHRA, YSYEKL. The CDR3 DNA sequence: TGCGCCAGCAGCCCCCGGATGAACTATGGCTACACCTTC. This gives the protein CASSPRMNYGYTF.

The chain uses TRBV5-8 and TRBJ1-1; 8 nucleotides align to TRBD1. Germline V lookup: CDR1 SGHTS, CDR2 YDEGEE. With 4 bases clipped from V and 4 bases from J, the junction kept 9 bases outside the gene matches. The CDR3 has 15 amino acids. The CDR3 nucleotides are TGTGCCAGCAGCACCGGGACAGGATTTGTCACTGAAGCTTTCTTT. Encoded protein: CASSTGTGFVTEAFF.

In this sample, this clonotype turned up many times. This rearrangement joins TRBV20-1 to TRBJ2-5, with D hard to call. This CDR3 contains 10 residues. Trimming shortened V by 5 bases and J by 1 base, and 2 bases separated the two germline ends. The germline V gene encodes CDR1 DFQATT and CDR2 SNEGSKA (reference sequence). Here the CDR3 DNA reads TGCAGTGCTGTCCAAGAGACCCAGTACTTC. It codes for CSAVQETQYF.

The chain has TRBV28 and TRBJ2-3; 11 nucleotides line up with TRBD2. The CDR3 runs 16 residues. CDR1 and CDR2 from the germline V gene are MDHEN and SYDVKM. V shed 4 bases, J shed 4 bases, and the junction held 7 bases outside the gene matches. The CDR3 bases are TGTGCCAGCAGTTCGAGGACTAGCGGGTCTCCAGATACGCAGTATTTT. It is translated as CASSSRTSGSPDTQYF.

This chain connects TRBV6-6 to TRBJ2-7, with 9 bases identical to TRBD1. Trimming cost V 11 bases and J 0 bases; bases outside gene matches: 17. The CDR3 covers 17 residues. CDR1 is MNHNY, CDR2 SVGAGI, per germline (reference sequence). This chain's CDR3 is CAGLPDRGTTSSYEQYF. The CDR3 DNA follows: TGTGCCGGCCTACCCGACAGGGGGACAACCAGCTCCTACGAGCAGTACTTC.

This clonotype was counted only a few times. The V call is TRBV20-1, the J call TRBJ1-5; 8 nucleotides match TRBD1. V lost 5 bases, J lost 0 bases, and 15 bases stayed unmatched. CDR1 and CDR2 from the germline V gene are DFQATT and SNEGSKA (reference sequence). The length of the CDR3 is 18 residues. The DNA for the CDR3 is TGCAGTGCTCCCAAAACCGGGACAGGACTAAATAGCAATCAGCCCCAGCATTTT. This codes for CSAPKTGTGLNSNQPQHF.

This chain's CDR3 is CASSPFSGNRDWKSYEQYF. The CDR3 nucleotides are TGTGCCAGCAGTCCCTTCTCGGGTAACAGGGACTGGAAGTCCTACGAGCAGTACTTC. The chain uses TRBV12-3 or TRBV12-4 and TRBJ2-7; either TRBD1 or TRBD2 may supply D (6 bases each). The V gene lost 5 bases and the J gene lost 1 base, with 27 bases spanning the gap. This CDR3 contains 19 residues.

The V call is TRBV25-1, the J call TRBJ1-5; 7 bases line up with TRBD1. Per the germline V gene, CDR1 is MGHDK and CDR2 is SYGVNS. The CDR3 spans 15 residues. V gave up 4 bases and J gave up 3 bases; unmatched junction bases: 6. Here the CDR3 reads CASSGPGTDNQPQHF. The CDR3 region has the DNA TGTGCCAGCAGTGGCCCCGGGACAGACAATCAGCCCCAGCATTTT.